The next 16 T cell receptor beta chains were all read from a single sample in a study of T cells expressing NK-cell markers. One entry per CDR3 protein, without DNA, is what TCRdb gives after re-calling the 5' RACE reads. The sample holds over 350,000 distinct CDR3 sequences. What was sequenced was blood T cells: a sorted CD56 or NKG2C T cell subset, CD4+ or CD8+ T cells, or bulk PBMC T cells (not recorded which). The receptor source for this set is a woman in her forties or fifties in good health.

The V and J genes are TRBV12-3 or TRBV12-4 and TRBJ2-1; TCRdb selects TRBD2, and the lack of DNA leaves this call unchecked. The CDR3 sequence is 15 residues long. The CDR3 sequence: CASSLMGLALNEQFF.

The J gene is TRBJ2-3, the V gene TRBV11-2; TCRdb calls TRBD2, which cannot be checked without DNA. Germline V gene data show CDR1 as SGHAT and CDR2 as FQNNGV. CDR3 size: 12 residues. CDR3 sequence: CASSSGLAGQYF.

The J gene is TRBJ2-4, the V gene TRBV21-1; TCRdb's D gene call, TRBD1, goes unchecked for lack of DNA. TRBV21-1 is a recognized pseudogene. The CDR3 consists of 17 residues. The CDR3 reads CASHSPLPDRRKNIQYF.

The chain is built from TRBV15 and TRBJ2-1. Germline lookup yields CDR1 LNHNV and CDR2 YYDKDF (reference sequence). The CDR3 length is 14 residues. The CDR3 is CATSRRRSYNEQFF.

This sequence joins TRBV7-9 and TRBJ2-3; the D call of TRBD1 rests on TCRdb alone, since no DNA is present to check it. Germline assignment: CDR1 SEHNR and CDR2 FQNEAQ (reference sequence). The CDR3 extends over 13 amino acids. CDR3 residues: CASSRGQTPVWYF.

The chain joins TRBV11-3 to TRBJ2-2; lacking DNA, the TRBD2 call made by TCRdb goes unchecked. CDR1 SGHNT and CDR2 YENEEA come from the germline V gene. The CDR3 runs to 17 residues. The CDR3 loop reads CASSLTSGRVNTGELFF.

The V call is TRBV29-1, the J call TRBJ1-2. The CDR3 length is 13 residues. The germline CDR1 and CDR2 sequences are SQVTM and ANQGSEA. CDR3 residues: CSDSEDFNYGYTF.

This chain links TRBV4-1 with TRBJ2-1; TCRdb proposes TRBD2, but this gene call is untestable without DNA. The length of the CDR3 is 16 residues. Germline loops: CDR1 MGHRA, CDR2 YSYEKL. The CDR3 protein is CASSHHGLAGDNEQFF.

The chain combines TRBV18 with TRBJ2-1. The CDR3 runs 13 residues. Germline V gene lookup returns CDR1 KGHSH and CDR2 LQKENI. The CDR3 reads CASSPLSRNEQFF.

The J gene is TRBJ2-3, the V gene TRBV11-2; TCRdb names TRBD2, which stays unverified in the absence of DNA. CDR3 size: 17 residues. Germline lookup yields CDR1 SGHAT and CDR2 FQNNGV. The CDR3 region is CASSPRGAGVFIDTQYF.

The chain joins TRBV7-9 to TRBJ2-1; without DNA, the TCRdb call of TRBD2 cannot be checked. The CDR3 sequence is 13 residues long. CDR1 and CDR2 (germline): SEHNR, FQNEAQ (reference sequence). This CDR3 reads CASAGTSLNEQFF.

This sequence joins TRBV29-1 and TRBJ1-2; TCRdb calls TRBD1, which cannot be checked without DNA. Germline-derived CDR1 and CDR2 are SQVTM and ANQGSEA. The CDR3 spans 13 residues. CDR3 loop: CSVRQGANYGYTF.

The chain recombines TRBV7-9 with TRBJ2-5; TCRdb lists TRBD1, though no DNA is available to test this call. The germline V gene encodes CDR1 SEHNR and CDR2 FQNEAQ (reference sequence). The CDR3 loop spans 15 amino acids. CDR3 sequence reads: CASSLATGGIETQYF.

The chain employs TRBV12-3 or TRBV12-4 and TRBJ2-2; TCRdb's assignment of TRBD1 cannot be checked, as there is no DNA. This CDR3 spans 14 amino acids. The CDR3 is CASRPGLTSGELFF.

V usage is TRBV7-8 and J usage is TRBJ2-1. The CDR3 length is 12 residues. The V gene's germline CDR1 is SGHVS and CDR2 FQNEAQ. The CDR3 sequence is CASSLGSQEQFF.

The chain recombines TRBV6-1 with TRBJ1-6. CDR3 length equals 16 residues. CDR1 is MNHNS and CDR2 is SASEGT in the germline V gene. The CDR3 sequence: CASSEVAEVSNSPLHF.